This TCR beta chain came from a study of molecular identifiers for immune sequencing clone quantification. This clonotype was observed many times. The length of the CDR3 is 15 residues. The germline CDR1 and CDR2 sequences are LNHDA and SQIVND (reference sequence). Trimming at V came to 5 bases and at J to 0 bases, leaving 5 bases not matched to a gene. From roughly 20,000 to 1,000,000 sorted cells, naive CD8 libraries were generated with 10%, 30% or 50% RNA. Isolation of naive CD8 T cells was achieved by sorting on a CD8+CD4-CCR7+CD45RA+ phenotype. As previously described, bulk TCR libraries were made using listed TCR primers. TCRdb used MiXCR to reprocess the PCR reads, holding one entry per CDR3 protein. The profile shows roughly 86,000 distinct CDR3 sequences, roughly 19% of them singletons.

The receptor was isolated from a human donor in good health. Some libraries in this study had Jurkat cell RNA spiked in. The sequencing input was naive CD8+ T cells from blood, with Jurkat cell RNA spiked in. The subset: FACS-sorted CD8+CD4-CCR7+CD45RA+ naive T cells. The J gene is TRBJ2-3, the V gene TRBV19; 7 bases are a match to TRBD1. DNA of the CDR3: TGTGCCAGTAGTGCAAGACAGGGCAGCACAGATACGCAGTATTTT. Translated, it gives CASSARQGSTDTQYF.